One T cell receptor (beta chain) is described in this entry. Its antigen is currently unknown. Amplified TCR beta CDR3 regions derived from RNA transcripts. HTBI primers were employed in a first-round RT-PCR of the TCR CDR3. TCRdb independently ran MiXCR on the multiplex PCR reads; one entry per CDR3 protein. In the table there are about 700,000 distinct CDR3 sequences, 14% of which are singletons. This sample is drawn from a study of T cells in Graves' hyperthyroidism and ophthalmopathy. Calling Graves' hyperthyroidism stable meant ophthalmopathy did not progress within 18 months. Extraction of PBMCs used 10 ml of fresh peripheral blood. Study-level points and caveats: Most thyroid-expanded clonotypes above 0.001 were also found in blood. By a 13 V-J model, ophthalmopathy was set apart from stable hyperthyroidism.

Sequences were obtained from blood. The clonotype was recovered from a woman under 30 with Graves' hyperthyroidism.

CDR3 sequence reads: CASSLGTSVETQYF. The CDR3 DNA sequence: TGTGCCAGCAGTTTAGGGACTAGCGTAGAGACCCAGTACTTC. The gene calls are TRBV6-1 and TRBJ2-5, with 10 nucleotides matching TRBD2. CDR1 MNHNS and CDR2 SASEGT come from the germline V gene. V lost 5 bases, J lost 4 bases, and 4 bases stayed unmatched. CDR3 size: 14 residues.